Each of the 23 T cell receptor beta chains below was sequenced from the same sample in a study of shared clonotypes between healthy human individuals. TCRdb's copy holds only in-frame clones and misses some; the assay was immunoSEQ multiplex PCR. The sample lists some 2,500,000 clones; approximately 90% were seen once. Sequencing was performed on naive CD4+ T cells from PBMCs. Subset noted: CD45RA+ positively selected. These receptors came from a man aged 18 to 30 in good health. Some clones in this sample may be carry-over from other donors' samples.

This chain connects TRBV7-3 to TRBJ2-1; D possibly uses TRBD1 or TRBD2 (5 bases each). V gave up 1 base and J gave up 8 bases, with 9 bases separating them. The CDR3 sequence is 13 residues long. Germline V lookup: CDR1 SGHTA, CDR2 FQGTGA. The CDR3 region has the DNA TGTGCCAGCAGCTTAAGGGGGTTCGATGAGCAGTTCTTC. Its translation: CASSLRGFDEQFF.

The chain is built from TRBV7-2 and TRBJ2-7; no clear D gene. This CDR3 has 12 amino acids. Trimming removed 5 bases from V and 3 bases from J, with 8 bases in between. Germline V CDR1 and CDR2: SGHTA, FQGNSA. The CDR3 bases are TGTGCCAGCAGCAACGTCCTCTACGAGCAGTACTTC. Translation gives CASSNVLYEQYF.

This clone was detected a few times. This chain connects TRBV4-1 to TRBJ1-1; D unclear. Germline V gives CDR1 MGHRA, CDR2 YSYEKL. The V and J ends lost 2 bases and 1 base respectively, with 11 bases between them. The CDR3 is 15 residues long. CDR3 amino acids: CASSQSWVRNTEAFF. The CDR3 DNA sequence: TGCGCCAGCAGCCAAAGTTGGGTAAGGAACACTGAAGCTTTCTTT.

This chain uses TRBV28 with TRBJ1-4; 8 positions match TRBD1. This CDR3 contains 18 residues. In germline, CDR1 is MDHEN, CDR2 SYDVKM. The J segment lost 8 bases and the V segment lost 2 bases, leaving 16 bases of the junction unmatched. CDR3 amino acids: CASSLGGQAERGREKLFF. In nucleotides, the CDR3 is TGTGCCAGCAGTTTAGGGGGACAGGCAGAACGGGGTCGGGAAAAACTGTTTTTT.

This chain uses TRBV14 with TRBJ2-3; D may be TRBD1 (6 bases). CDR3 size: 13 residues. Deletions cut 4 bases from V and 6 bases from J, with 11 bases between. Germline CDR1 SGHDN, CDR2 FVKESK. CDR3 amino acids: CASSLNRADTQYF. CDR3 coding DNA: TGTGCCAGCAGCCTAAACAGGGCGGATACGCAGTATTTT.

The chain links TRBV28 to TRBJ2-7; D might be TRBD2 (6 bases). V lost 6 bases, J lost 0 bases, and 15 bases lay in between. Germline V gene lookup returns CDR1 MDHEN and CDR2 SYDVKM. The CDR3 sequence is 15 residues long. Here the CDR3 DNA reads TGTGCCAGCAGCCCGCGGGGCCCGAGCTCCTACGAGCAGTACTTC. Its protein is CASSPRGPSSYEQYF.

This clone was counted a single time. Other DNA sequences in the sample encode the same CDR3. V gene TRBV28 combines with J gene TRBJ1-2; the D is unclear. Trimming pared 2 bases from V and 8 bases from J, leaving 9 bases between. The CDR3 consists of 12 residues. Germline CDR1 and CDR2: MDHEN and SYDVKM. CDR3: CASSLQVRGYTF. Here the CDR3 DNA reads TGTGCCAGCAGTTTACAGGTTAGGGGCTACACCTTC.

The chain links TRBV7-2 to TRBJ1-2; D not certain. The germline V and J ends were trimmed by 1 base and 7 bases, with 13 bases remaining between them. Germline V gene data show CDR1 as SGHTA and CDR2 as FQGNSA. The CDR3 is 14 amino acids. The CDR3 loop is CASSLEWKGRGYTF. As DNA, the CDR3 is TGTGCCAGCAGCTTAGAATGGAAGGGTCGTGGCTACACCTTC.

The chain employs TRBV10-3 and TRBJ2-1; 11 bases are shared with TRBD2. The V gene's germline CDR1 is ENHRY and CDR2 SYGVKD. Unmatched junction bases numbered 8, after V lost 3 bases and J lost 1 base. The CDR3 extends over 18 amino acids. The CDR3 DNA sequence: TGTGCCATCAGTGACCTAGCGGGAGGACCCAGTTCCTACAATGAGCAGTTCTTC. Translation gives CAISDLAGGPSSYNEQFF.

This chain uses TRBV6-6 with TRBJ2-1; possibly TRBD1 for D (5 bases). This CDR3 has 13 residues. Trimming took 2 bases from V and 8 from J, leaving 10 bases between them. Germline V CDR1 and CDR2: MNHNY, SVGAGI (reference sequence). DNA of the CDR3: TGTGCCAGCAGTTACCCTCCAGGGTATGAGCAGTTCTTC. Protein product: CASSYPPGYEQFF.

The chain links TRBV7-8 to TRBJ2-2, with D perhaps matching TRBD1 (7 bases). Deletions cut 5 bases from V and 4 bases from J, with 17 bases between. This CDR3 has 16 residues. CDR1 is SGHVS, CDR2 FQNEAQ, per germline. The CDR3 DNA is TGTGCCAGCAGCCAGGTCCGGCAGGGGGGCACCGGGGAGCTGTTTTTT. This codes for CASSQVRQGGTGELFF.

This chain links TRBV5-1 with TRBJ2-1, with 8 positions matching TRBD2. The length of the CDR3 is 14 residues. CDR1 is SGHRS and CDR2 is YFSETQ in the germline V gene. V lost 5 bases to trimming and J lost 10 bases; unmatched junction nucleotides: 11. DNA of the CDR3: TGCGCCAGCAGACGGGCGGGAGGCCGGGAGGAGCAGTTCTTC. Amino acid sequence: CASRRAGGREEQFF.

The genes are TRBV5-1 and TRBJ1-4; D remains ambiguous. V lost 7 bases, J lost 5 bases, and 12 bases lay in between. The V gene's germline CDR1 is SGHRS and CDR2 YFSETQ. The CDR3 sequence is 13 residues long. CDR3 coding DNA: TGCGCCAGCGCCTACAGTGAAAATGAAAAACTGTTTTTT. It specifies CASAYSENEKLFF. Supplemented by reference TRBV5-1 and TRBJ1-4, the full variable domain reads KAGVTQTPRYLIKTRGQQVTLSCSPISGHRSVSWYQQTPGQGLQFLFEYFSETQRNKGNFPGRFSGRQFSNSRSEMNVSTLELGDSALYLCASAYSENEKLFFGSGTQLSVL.

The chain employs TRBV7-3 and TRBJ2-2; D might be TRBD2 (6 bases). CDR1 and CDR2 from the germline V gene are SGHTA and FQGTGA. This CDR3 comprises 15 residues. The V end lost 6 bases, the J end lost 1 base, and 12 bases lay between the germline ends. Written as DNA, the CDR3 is TGTGCCAGCAGTATAAGGGGACTGAACACCGGGGAGCTGTTTTTT. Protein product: CASSIRGLNTGELFF. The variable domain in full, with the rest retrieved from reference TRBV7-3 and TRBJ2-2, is GAGVSQTPSNKVTEKGKYVELRCDPISGHTALYWYRQSLGQGPEFLIYFQGTGAADDSGLPNDRFFAVRPEGSVSTLKIQRTERGDSAVYLCASSIRGLNTGELFFGEGSRLTVL.

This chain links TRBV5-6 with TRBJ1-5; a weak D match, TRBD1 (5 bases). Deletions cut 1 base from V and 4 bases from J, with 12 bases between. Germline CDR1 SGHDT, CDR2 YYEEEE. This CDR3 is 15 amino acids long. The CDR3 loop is CASSLWGSGNQPQHF. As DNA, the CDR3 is TGTGCCAGCAGCTTGTGGGGGTCTGGGAATCAGCCCCAGCATTTT.

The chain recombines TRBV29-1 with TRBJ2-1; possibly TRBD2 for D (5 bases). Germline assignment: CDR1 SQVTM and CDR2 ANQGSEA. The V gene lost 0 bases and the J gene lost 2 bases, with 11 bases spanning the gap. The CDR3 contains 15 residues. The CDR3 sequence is CSVEDRRRTYNEQFF. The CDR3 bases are TGCAGCGTTGAAGATCGGCGGAGGACCTACAATGAGCAGTTCTTC.

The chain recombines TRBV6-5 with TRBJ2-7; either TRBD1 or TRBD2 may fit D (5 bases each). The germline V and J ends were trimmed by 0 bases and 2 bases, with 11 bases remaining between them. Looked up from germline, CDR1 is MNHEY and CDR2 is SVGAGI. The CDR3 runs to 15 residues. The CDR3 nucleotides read TGTGCCAGCAGTTACTCTCCCAGGGACCCCTACGAGCAGTACTTC. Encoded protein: CASSYSPRDPYEQYF.

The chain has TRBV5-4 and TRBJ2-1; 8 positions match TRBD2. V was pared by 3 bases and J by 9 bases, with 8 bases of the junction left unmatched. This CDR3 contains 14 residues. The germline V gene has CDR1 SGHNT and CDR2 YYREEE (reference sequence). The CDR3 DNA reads TGTGCCAGCAGCTCCTCCGCGGGAGGCACTGAGCAGTTCTTC. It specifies CASSSSAGGTEQFF.

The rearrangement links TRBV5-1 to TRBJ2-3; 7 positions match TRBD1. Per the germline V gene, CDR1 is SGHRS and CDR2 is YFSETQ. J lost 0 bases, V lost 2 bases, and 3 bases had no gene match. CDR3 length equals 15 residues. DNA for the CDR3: TGCGCCAGCAGCTTCGGGACAGCTAGCACAGATACGCAGTATTTT. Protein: CASSFGTASTDTQYF.

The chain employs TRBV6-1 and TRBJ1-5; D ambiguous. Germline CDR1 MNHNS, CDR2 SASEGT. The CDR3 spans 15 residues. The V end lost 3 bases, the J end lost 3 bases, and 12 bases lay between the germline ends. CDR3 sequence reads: CASSDGSTVNQPQHF. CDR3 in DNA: TGTGCCAGCAGTGATGGTTCGACGGTCAATCAGCCCCAGCATTTT.

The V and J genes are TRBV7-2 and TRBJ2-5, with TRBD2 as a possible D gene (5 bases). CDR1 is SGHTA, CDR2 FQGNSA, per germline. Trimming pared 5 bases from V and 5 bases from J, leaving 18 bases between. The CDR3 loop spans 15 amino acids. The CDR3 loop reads CASSPPGLQFETQYF. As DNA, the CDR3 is TGTGCCAGCAGCCCCCCCGGACTCCAGTTTGAGACCCAGTACTTC.

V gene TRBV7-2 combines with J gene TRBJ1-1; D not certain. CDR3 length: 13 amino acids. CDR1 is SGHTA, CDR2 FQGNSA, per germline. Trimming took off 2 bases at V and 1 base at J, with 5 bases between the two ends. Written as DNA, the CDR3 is TGTGCCAGCAGCTTACTCCGGAACACTGAAGCTTTCTTT. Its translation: CASSLLRNTEAFF.

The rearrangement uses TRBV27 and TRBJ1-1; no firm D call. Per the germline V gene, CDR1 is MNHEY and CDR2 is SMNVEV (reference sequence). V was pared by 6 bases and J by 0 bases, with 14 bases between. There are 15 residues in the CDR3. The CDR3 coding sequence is TGTGCCAGCAGAAGTCAGAGACCCATGAACACTGAAGCTTTCTTT. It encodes CASRSQRPMNTEAFF.